These 27 T cell receptor beta chains were all obtained from the same sample, sequenced in a study of beta chain features in type 1 diabetes. General study findings and limits: In all four CD4+ subsets, TCRB CDR3 length was significantly, moderately reduced in type 1 diabetes.

Their recognized antigens are unknown. Reverse transcribing all isolated RNA meant expressed TCRB transcripts were sequenced. Generated by immunoSEQ multiplex PCR, the TCRdb table keeps only in-frame clones and is missing some. Here the sample spans about 240,000 clones, about 15% being singletons. The material sequenced was naive CD4+ T cells from blood. All receptors derive from a man younger than 45 with type 1 diabetes.

The chain combines TRBV6-5 with TRBJ2-7, with 12 positions matching TRBD1. Germline-derived CDR1 and CDR2 are MNHEY and SVGAGI. This CDR3 region has 15 residues. After removal of 5 bases from V and 5 bases from J, the junction contained 7 bases not matched to a gene. The DNA for the CDR3 is TGTGCCAGCAGTACTGGGGACAGGGGGCATGACGAGCAGTACTTC. This sequence encodes CASSTGDRGHDEQYF.

The chain employs TRBV25-1 and TRBJ1-4; 10 positions match TRBD1. V was pared by 5 bases and J by 6 bases, with 6 bases of the junction left unmatched. CDR3 size: 15 residues. Germline CDR1 is MGHDK and CDR2 is SYGVNS. The CDR3 loop reads CASSPRDRGDEKLFF. CDR3 bases: TGTGCCAGCAGTCCCCGGGACAGGGGTGATGAAAAACTGTTTTTT.

This clone was seen only a few times. This chain connects TRBV2 to TRBJ2-7; TRBD2 agrees at 16 bases. Per germline, CDR1 SNHLY and CDR2 FYNNEI. This CDR3 comprises 15 residues. The V segment lost 8 bases and the J segment 6 bases; nucleotides outside the gene matches: 7. This chain's CDR3 is CASSGTSGGAGEQYF. The DNA of the CDR3 is TGTGCCAGCTCCGGGACTAGCGGGGGGGCAGGCGAGCAGTACTTC.

The chain is built from TRBV2 and TRBJ1-2, with 8 nucleotides matching TRBD1. This CDR3 is built from 14 residues. Germline-derived CDR1 and CDR2 are SNHLY and FYNNEI. V shed 2 bases and J 7 bases; nucleotides not matched to a gene: 6. The CDR3 reads CASSEIPGGSGYTF. In nucleotides, the CDR3 is TGTGCCAGCAGTGAAATCCCAGGGGGCTCTGGCTACACCTTC.

The chain uses TRBV6-1 and TRBJ2-1; 7 bases line up with TRBD2. The CDR3 sequence is 16 residues long. Germline-derived CDR1 and CDR2 are MNHNS and SASEGT. V lost 4 bases, J lost 2 bases, and 8 bases stayed unmatched. CDR3 sequence reads: CASSGVMGLTYNEQFF. CDR3 DNA: TGTGCCAGCAGTGGTGTCATGGGACTAACCTACAATGAGCAGTTCTTC.

The chain couples TRBV5-1 to TRBJ2-4; 7 bases are a match to TRBD1. In germline, CDR1 is SGHRS, CDR2 YFSETQ. V dropped 4 bases and J dropped 0; count of bases not matched to a gene: 7. The CDR3 is 16 residues long. The CDR3 sequence: CASSVTGVLAKNIQYF. CDR3 bases: TGCGCCAGCAGCGTTACAGGGGTGCTAGCCAAAAACATTCAGTACTTC.

This clone was counted between two and nine times. V usage is TRBV19 and J usage is TRBJ2-6; D uncertain. Between the trimmed V and J ends, which lost 6 bases and 2 bases, there was a span of 14 bases. Germline assignment: CDR1 LNHDA and CDR2 SQIVND (reference sequence). The CDR3 loop spans 16 amino acids. This CDR3 is CASSKAAYPGANVLTF. CDR3 coding DNA: TGTGCCAGTAGCAAGGCGGCCTACCCTGGGGCCAACGTCCTGACTTTC.

This clone has a handful of counts. The V call is TRBV7-2, the J call TRBJ2-1, with TRBD2 identical over 13 bases. J lost 7 bases, V lost 5 bases, and 14 bases had no gene match. The CDR3 loop spans 18 amino acids. The germline V gene encodes CDR1 SGHTA and CDR2 FQGNSA. The CDR3 region is CASSPRPTSGGPGNEQFF. CDR3 nucleotides: TGTGCCAGCAGCCCTCGCCCGACTAGCGGGGGGCCAGGGAATGAGCAGTTCTTC.

The gene calls are TRBV30 and TRBJ1-1; possible D gene TRBD1, 6 bases. The CDR3 length is 13 residues. The germline CDR1 and CDR2 sequences are GTSNPN and SVGIG (reference sequence). The V gene lost 5 bases and the J gene lost 2 bases, with 12 bases spanning the gap. DNA of the CDR3: TGTGCCTGGTCCAAAGGGGGAAACACTGAAGCTTTCTTT. This gives the protein CAWSKGGNTEAFF.

The sample holds a few counts of this clone. The chain couples TRBV20-1 to TRBJ2-1; no clear D gene. The CDR3 is 10 amino acids. Germline assignment: CDR1 DFQATT and CDR2 SNEGSKA (reference sequence). Trimming removed 1 base from V and 11 bases from J, with 6 bases in between. The CDR3 loop is CSARATQQFF. The CDR3 bases are TGCAGTGCTAGAGCCACTCAGCAGTTCTTC.

This chain joins TRBV9 and TRBJ2-3, with 7 nucleotides matching TRBD2. Losses at the gene ends were 3 bases for V and 5 bases for J; bases not matched to a gene: 3. This CDR3 has 13 residues. Germline V gives CDR1 SGDLS, CDR2 YYNGEE. CDR3 region: CASSAGGVDTQYF. The CDR3 DNA reads as TGTGCCAGCAGCGCGGGAGGCGTAGATACGCAGTATTTT.

The chain recombines TRBV21-1 with TRBJ2-1; the table's TRBD2 call for D was not verified on the DNA. TRBV21-1 is designated a pseudogene. This CDR3 spans 16 amino acids. The CDR3 sequence: CASSRQAGGLYNEQFF. The CDR3 bases are TGTGCCAGCAGCCGCCAAGCGGGAGGACTTTACAATGAGCAGTTCTTC.

This clone was observed a handful of times. The chain combines TRBV6-5 with TRBJ1-5; D remains unclear. The germline V and J ends were trimmed by 5 bases and 7 bases, with 15 bases remaining between them. Germline lookup yields CDR1 MNHEY and CDR2 SVGAGI. The CDR3 sequence is 14 residues long. The CDR3 loop is CASSDGGLKQPQHF. The CDR3 DNA follows: TGTGCCAGCAGTGATGGAGGGCTTAAGCAGCCCCAGCATTTT.

Only a few counts were recorded for this clone. J is TRBJ2-7 and V is TRBV7-9, with 12 bases aligning to TRBD2. Germline-derived CDR1 and CDR2 are SEHNR and FQNEAQ (reference sequence). Trimming at V came to 1 base and at J to 5 bases, leaving 3 bases not matched to a gene. The CDR3 length is 15 residues. This CDR3 is CASSLGTSGTDEQYF. Here the CDR3 DNA reads TGTGCCAGCAGCTTAGGGACTAGCGGGACTGACGAGCAGTACTTC.

The CDR3, as DNA: TGTGCCAGCAGCTCCCGGGAACAAGAGACCCAGTACTTC. Translated, it gives CASSSREQETQYF. J is TRBJ2-5 and V is TRBV5-4, with TRBD2 as a possible D gene (5 bases). The CDR3 is made up of 13 amino acids. V lost 3 bases and J lost 2, with 8 bases in between. The germline CDR1 and CDR2 sequences are SGHNT and YYREEE (reference sequence). Full variable domain (rest looked up from reference TRBV5-4 and TRBJ2-5): ETGVTQSPTHLIKTRGQQVTLRCSSQSGHNTVSWYQQALGQGPQFIFQYYREEENGRGNFPPRFSGLQFPNYSSELNVNALELDDSALYLCASSSREQETQYFGPGTRLLVL.

The chain is built from TRBV7-8 and TRBJ2-7; 7 bases fit TRBD1. The ends lost 0 bases at V and 2 bases at J; junction bases unmatched: 7. CDR3 size: 16 residues. The germline V gene has CDR1 SGHVS and CDR2 FQNEAQ. This CDR3 reads CASSLARTGQPYEQYF. The CDR3 coding sequence is TGTGCCAGCAGCTTAGCCCGTACGGGACAGCCCTACGAGCAGTACTTC.

The chain employs TRBV15 and TRBJ2-7; TRBD2 matches at 8 bases. The germline V gene has CDR1 LNHNV and CDR2 YYDKDF (reference sequence). CDR3 size: 14 residues. Losses at the gene ends were 0 bases for V and 7 bases for J; bases not matched to a gene: 5. The CDR3 loop reads CATSREAGALEQYF. CDR3 bases: TGTGCCACCAGCAGAGAAGCGGGAGCACTTGAGCAGTACTTC.

This clone was seen more than once but under ten times. The chain employs TRBV18 and TRBJ2-7, with a weak D call TRBD1 (6 bases). The V end was cut by 3 bases, the J end by 3 bases, with 12 bases between. Germline CDR1 and CDR2: KGHSH and LQKENI. The CDR3 is made up of 14 amino acids. The CDR3 here is CASSPATGYYEQYF. The DNA for the CDR3 is TGTGCCAGCTCACCCGCGACAGGTTACTACGAGCAGTACTTC.

The chain joins TRBV19 to TRBJ2-3; tentatively, D is TRBD2 (6 bases). Trimming took 6 bases from V and 2 from J, leaving 15 bases between them. Germline CDR1 is LNHDA and CDR2 is SQIVND (reference sequence). CDR3 size: 15 residues. The CDR3 region has the DNA TGTGCCAGTAGCCCCGGGGGTCCCCTCACAGATACGCAGTATTTT. Its translation: CASSPGGPLTDTQYF.

The V call is TRBV6-5, the J call TRBJ1-2; perhaps TRBD1 as D (5 bases). The CDR3 sequence is 15 residues long. In germline, CDR1 is MNHEY, CDR2 SVGAGI. Between the trimmed V and J ends, which lost 2 bases and 2 bases, there was a span of 12 bases. In nucleotides, the CDR3 is TGTGCCAGCAGTTACAGGGCAGGGCTGAACTATGGCTACACCTTC. It specifies CASSYRAGLNYGYTF.

V is TRBV5-4 and J is TRBJ2-5; 8 nucleotides match TRBD1. Germline V gene sequence: CDR1 SGHNT, CDR2 YYREEE (reference sequence). The ends lost 4 bases at V and 2 bases at J; junction bases unmatched: 13. The CDR3 extends over 17 amino acids. The CDR3 region is CASSPTPWTGRQETQYF. The CDR3, as DNA: TGTGCCAGCAGCCCAACCCCCTGGACAGGGAGGCAAGAGACCCAGTACTTC. The full variable domain, completed using reference TRBV5-4 and TRBJ2-5, is ETGVTQSPTHLIKTRGQQVTLRCSSQSGHNTVSWYQQALGQGPQFIFQYYREEENGRGNFPPRFSGLQFPNYSSELNVNALELDDSALYLCASSPTPWTGRQETQYFGPGTRLLVL.

The CDR3 sequence is CASSPQGQDGYTF. The CDR3 coding sequence is TGTGCCAGCTCACCACAGGGGCAGGATGGCTACACCTTC. The V and J genes are TRBV18 and TRBJ1-2; maybe TRBD1 (5 bases). The V and J ends lost 1 base and 6 bases respectively, with 9 bases between them. This CDR3 has 13 amino acids. CDR1 and CDR2 from the germline V gene are KGHSH and LQKENI.

The J gene is TRBJ1-1, the V gene TRBV5-5; D uncertain. CDR1 and CDR2 (germline): SGHKS, YYEKEE (reference sequence). V was shortened by 1 base and J by 0 bases, with 4 bases between the two germline ends. This CDR3 region has 13 residues. In nucleotides, the CDR3 is TGTGCCAGCAGCTTGCAGATGAACACTGAAGCTTTCTTT. This codes for CASSLQMNTEAFF. Drawing the rest from reference TRBV5-5 and TRBJ1-1, the complete variable domain is DAGVTQSPTHLIKTRGQQVTLRCSPISGHKSVSWYQQVLGQGPQFIFQYYEKEERGRGNFPDRFSARQFPNYSSELNVNALLLGDSALYLCASSLQMNTEAFFGQGTRLTVV.

The chain employs TRBV27 and TRBJ1-2; a possible D gene is TRBD1 (6 bases). The CDR3 covers 16 residues. Germline CDR1 MNHEY, CDR2 SMNVEV (reference sequence). Trimming left V 5 bases short and J 10 bases short, with 26 bases between. The CDR3 coding sequence is TGTGCCAGCAGTCCCTATCCCATACAGGGTACGAAAGCCTACACCTTC. Translated, it gives CASSPYPIQGTKAYTF.

This clone occurred a few times. V is TRBV30 and J is TRBJ1-6; D ambiguous. The CDR3 extends over 14 amino acids. With 1 base removed from V and 8 bases from J, the gap between germline ends came to 12 bases. CDR1 and CDR2 (germline): GTSNPN, SVGIG (reference sequence). The CDR3 protein is CAWSAGNRYSPLHF. The CDR3, as DNA: TGTGCCTGGAGTGCCGGGAACCGGTATTCACCCCTCCACTTT.

This clone has a handful of counts. V usage is TRBV5-1 and J usage is TRBJ2-3, with D perhaps matching TRBD1 (6 bases). The V gene lost 2 bases and the J gene lost 3 bases, with 10 bases spanning the gap. Germline values: CDR1 SGHRS, CDR2 YFSETQ. The CDR3 is 14 amino acids. CDR3 nucleotides: TGCGCCAGCAGCTTCAACAGGGTTACAGATACGCAGTATTTT. This gives the protein CASSFNRVTDTQYF.

This clone was seen a few times. The chain joins TRBV5-6 to TRBJ2-1, with TRBD2 matching 11 bases. CDR3 length equals 14 residues. CDR1 and CDR2 (germline): SGHDT, YYEEEE. Germline trimming cut 7 bases from V and 9 bases from J; bases unmatched to any gene: 9. In DNA form, the CDR3 reads TGTGCCAGCTTTAGCGGGAGGGCCAGGGTTGAGCAGTTCTTC. Translating gives CASFSGRARVEQFF.